This T cell receptor beta chain was recovered during a study of cytomegalovirus exposure and HLA in healthy donors. Overall study findings and caveats: TRBV6-2, TRBV6-3 and some other V segments were excluded as indistinguishable. Apart from CMV serostatus, no immune exposure information was available. Testing in vitro showed three CMV-associated chains specific for CMV antigens.

As to this clone: Its cognate antigen is unknown.

Losses at the gene ends were 6 bases for V and 7 bases for J; bases not matched to a gene: 8. CDR1 is SGHTA and CDR2 is FQGNSA in the germline V gene. This CDR3 contains 13 residues. The PCR was carried out with 60 Vbeta primers and 13 Jbeta primers. The assay was immunoSEQ multiplex PCR, and TCRdb's table has in-frame clones only and misses some. The data hold tens of thousands of clones, with approximately 81% observed a single time. The chain uses TRBV7-2 and TRBJ1-1; 7 nucleotides align to TRBD1. Sequencing was carried out using PBMCs. The TCR originated in a woman between 50 and 59 years old in good health and CMV-seropositive. CDR3 in DNA: TGTGCCAGCAGGGAGACAGGGAAACATGAAGCTTTCTTT. Protein product: CASRETGKHEAFF.